Sequencing of this T cell receptor beta chain was carried out in a study of cytomegalovirus exposure and HLA in healthy donors. The PCR had 60 Vbeta and 13 Jbeta primers. Sequencing was performed with immunoSEQ multiplex PCR; in TCRdb, only in-frame clones are kept and a portion is missing. The sample has around 250,000 clones; around 81% are singletons. Of note for this clone: What it recognizes is unknown.

CDR3 length: 14 amino acids. Trimming left V 7 bases short and J 1 base short, with 13 bases between. Germline loops: CDR1 MNHEY, CDR2 SVGAGI. Study-level findings and limits: It was approximately 160 TCR beta chains that were listed as cytomegalovirus-associated.

The sequencing input was PBMCs. The receptor was isolated from an older woman in good health and CMV-seropositive. J is TRBJ1-1 and V is TRBV6-5; TRBD1 might be the D (6 bases). The DNA for the CDR3 is TGTGCCAGCACCCAGCAGGGGAGGAACACTGAAGCTTTCTTT. Protein product: CASTQQGRNTEAFF.